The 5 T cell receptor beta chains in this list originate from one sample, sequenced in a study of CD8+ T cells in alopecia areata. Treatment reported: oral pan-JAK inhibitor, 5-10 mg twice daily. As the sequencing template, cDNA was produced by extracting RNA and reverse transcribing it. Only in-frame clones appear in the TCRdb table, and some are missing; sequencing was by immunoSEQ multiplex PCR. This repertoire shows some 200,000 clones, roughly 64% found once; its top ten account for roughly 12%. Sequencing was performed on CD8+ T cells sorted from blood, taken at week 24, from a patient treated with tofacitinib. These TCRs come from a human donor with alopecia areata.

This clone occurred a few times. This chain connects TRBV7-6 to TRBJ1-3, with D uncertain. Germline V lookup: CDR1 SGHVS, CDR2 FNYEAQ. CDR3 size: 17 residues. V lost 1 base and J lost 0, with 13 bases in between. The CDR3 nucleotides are TGTGCCAGCAGCTTAGAGCCCACACCGAGCTCTGGAAACACCATATATTTT. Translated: CASSLEPTPSSGNTIYF.

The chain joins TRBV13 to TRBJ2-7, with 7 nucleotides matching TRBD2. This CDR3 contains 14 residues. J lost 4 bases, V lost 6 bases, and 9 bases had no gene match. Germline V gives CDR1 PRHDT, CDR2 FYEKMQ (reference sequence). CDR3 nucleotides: TGTGCCAGCAGGTTGGGAGCGGGGAAATACGAGCAGTACTTC. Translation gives CASRLGAGKYEQYF. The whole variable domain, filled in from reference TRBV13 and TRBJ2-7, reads AAGVIQSPRHLIKEKRETATLKCYPIPRHDTVYWYQQGPGQDPQFLISFYEKMQSDKGSIPDRFSAQQFSDYHSELNMSSLELGDSALYFCASRLGAGKYEQYFGPGTRLTVT.

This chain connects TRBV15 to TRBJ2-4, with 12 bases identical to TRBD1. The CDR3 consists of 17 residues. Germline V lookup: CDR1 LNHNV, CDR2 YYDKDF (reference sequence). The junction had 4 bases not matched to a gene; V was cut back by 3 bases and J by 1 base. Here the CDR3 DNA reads TGTGCCACCAGCAGGGGACAGGGGGCTGGGGCCAAAAACATTCAGTACTTC. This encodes CATSRGQGAGAKNIQYF.

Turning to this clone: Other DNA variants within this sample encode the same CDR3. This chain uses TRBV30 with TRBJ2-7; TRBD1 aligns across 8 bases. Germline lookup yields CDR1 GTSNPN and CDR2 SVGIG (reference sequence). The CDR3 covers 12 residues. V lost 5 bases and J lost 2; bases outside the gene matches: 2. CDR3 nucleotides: TGTGCCTGGGGACAGGGCCCCTACGAGCAGTACTTC. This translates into CAWGQGPYEQYF. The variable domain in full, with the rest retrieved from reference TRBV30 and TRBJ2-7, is SQTIHQWPATLVQPVGSPLSLECTVEGTSNPNLYWYRQAAGRGLQLLFYSVGIGQISSEVPQNLSASRPQDRQFILSSKKLLLSDSGFYLCAWGQGPYEQYFGPGTRLTVT.

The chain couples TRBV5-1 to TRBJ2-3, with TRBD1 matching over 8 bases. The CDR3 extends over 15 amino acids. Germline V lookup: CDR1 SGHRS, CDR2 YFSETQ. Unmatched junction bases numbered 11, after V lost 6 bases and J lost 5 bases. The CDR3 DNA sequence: TGCGCCAGCACCCGACAGGGGCCACCGGTAGATACGCAGTATTTT. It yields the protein CASTRQGPPVDTQYF.